This T cell receptor (beta chain) comes out of a study of CD8+ T cells in alopecia areata. Points from the study as a whole: Relative to mice, TCR sharing across patients was less clear, a difference possibly HLA-related. Just one nonresponder means the tie between baseline CD8+ expansion and response stays uncertain. Tofacitinib delivered significant drops in scalp clonality and in expanded CD8+ clones among the top 100.

Documented treatment: oral pan-JAK inhibitor, 5-10 mg twice daily. As to this clone: Its antigen is not identified.

Following extraction, RNA underwent reverse transcription to cDNA, which served as the sequencing template. Only in-frame clones appear in the TCRdb table, and some are missing; sequencing was by immunoSEQ multiplex PCR. Counted here are about 120,000 clones, about 50% occurring once; the ten biggest clones make up just over 0.45%. Germline V gives CDR1 MGHRA, CDR2 YSYEKL. Trimming at V came to 8 bases and at J to 3 bases, leaving 9 bases not matched to a gene. The CDR3 runs 15 residues. This TCR came from a human donor with alopecia areata. V is TRBV4-1 and J is TRBJ2-2; TRBD2 matches at 7 bases. Specimen: CD4+ T cells sorted from blood, collected at week 4, from a patient treated with tofacitinib. CDR3: CASQPGEGYTGELFF. The DNA for the CDR3 is TGCGCCAGCCAACCCGGGGAGGGCTACACCGGGGAGCTGTTTTTT.